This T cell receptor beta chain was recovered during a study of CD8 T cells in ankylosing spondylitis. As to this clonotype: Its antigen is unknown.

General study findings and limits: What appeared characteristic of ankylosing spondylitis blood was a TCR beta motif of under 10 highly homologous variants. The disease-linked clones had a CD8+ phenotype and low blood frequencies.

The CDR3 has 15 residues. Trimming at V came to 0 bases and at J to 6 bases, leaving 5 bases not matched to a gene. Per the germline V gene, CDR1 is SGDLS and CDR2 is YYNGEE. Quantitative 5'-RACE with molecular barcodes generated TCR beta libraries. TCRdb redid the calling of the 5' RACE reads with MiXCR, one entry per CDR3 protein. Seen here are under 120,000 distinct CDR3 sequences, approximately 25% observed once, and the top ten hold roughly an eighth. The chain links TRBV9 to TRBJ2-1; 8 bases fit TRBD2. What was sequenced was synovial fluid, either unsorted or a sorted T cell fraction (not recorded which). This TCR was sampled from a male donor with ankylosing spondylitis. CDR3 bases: TGTGCCAGCAGCGTAGGGGCTAGCGGGCCCAATGAGCAGTTCTTC. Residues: CASSVGASGPNEQFF.